This T cell receptor (beta chain) was profiled in a study of blood T cell repertoires in COVID-19. In the original analysis: Amplification of reference gene primers provided the estimated nucleated cell counts. TCRdb's table, derived via immunoSEQ multiplex PCR, lists solely in-frame clones and lacks some. That table furnishes V, J and clone size, whereas the DNA furnished D and trimming. The sample lists some 220,000 clones, approximately 85% seen once, with 5.2% in the top ten. This clone was seen a handful of times. Per germline, CDR1 SQVTM and CDR2 ANQGSEA. The CDR3 consists of 14 residues. The V segment lost 7 bases and the J segment 2 bases; nucleotides outside the gene matches: 4.

The sequenced sample was peripheral blood. This receptor was taken from a woman between 70 and 85 years old with COVID-19, enrolled during active disease. V gene TRBV29-1 combines with J gene TRBJ2-7; 14 nucleotides align to TRBD2. The chain's CDR3 is CSALTSGRAYEQYF. CDR3 sequence (DNA): TGCAGCGCCTTGACTAGCGGGAGGGCCTACGAGCAGTACTTC.